The T cell receptor beta chain described here comes from a study of T cell responses to AZD1222 COVID-19 vaccine (dated by TCRdb to about 2021). Background for the entire study: A total of about 250 trial participants underwent TCR sequencing, of whom about 210 had received two doses of AZD1222 and about 25 had received two doses of the MenACWY control vaccine. Trial participants were enrolled into age subgroups of 18-55, 56-69 and 70-plus years, which contained about 150, 27 and 61 TCR-sequenced participants, respectively. Overall study results and their limits: Vaccine-associated CD4 TCRs spanned the whole spike protein, with dominant responses in regions 160-218 and 743-854. In the small 56-69-year group, the increase in depth fell short of significance, most likely because of low power. Spike-specific TCR breadth and depth rose significantly after two AZD1222 doses compared with day 0 and with MenACWY recipients. Epitopes outside the regions mutated in the B.1.351 and B.1.1.7 variants were reportedly recognized by nearly half of the unique spike-specific TCRs. Participants were mostly white British and included more females than males, and it was suggested by the authors that clonal diversity may have been underestimated. Conclusions about previously exposed vaccinees were limited because only six AZD1222 recipients were SARS-CoV-2 seropositive at baseline. Because no day 14 peak-response samples were available, repertoires were characterized only after the peak T cell response.

Reading from cysteine to phenylalanine, the CDR3 counts 14 amino acids. Only CDR3 DNA remains: 42 bases, in frame from the first base. V lost 10 bases and J lost 4 bases, and the count of bases not matched to a germline gene is 11. Reading the germline V gene gives CDR1 SGHTA and CDR2 FQGNSA. The sample's time point label, decoded: about 28 days (+/-7) after the second vaccine dose. Because spike-specific TCR depth and breadth did not differ between the two schedules, AZD1222 recipients who got a second dose at roughly 4 weeks were pooled with those who got a second dose at roughly 12 weeks. Vaccinee samples came from UK trials COV001 and COV002, including a single-blind randomized controlled phase 2/3 trial of AZD1222 (ChAdOx1 nCoV-19) in healthy adults. For TCRbeta chain sequencing, PBMC samples from trial participants were taken at day 0 and at day 28 after the second dose. This clone was found once. No antigen is known for it. No base qualities exist here, and no much larger clone lies one base off it.

The CDR3 regions of human TCRbeta chains were analyzed by immunosequencing. The study's processing was this. TCRs in the repertoires were matched against a reference library of SARS-CoV-2-specific TCRs that had been generated with the MIRA antigen-specificity platform. Breadth meant the fraction of unique TCRs that were SARS-CoV-2-associated, whereas depth meant the fraction of total T cells that were SARS-CoV-2-associated. Using the MIRA data, every spike-specific TCR was mapped to the spike region that the TCR reacted to and assigned to either a CD4 or a CD8 class. Log10-transformed breadth and depth values were compared by one-way ANOVA with Sidak's multiple comparisons tests. TCRdb stores this immuneACCESS table with in-frame sequences only. Part of the clones is absent; in the studies checked, under half of the shortfall reflects unresolved V genes, and no reason is known for the rest. V and J calls and clone size are those listed in that table; D and trimming were worked out from the DNA. For this sample there are roughly 110,000 clones; roughly 87% appear just once. Approximately 8.2% of the sample lies in the top ten.

The source is an adult who received the AZD1222 COVID-19 vaccine. This specimen was peripheral blood, taken 28 days after the second AZD1222 dose. Recombination joined TRBV7-2 with TRBJ2-3; the central 7 bases match TRBD2. The CDR3 in this case is CAIPSVGGADTQYF. The DNA sequence is as follows: TGTGCCATCCCGAGTGTTGGGGGGGCAGATACGCAGTATTTT.